This TCR beta chain was obtained from a study of technical replicates of blood from several donors. V was pared by 5 bases and J by 2 bases, with 12 bases between. CDR3 length: 14 amino acids. CDR1 is SGHNT and CDR2 is YENEEA in the germline V gene. Only in-frame clones appear in the TCRdb table, and some are missing; sequencing was by immunoSEQ multiplex PCR. Seen here are tens of thousands of clones, 95% to 99% observed once, and the top ten hold approximately 0.21%. Material for sequencing was T cells isolated from PBMCs. The chain links TRBV11-3 to TRBJ2-5; weak D call: TRBD2 (5 bases). The sequence was collected from a human donor in good health. Written as DNA, the CDR3 is TGTGCCAGCAGCCTTTTCTCGGGACAAGAGACCCAGTACTTC. Translated, it gives CASSLFSGQETQYF.